This T cell receptor beta chain came from a study of cytomegalovirus exposure and HLA in healthy donors. Study background: Tens of millions of unique TCRs from HLA-typed donors made up an early data release.

Trimming removed 8 bases from V and 10 bases from J; junction bases left unmatched: 10. CDR1 and CDR2 from the germline V gene are GTSNPN and SVGIG (reference sequence). The CDR3 is 12 amino acids. The study's findings and limits: Rarity held for most TCR sequences, but there were some public TCRs that occurred in many donors.

A word on this clone: What it binds is unknown.

A multiplex PCR was run with 60 Vbeta primers and 13 Jbeta primers. Assay used: immunoSEQ multiplex PCR; TCRdb lists only in-frame clones, some missing. Here the sample spans approximately 150,000 clones, approximately 80% being singletons. The sequence was collected from a man between 40 and 49 years old in good health and CMV-seropositive. Sequencing was performed on PBMCs. The rearrangement joins TRBV30 to TRBJ2-5; 10 bases fit TRBD1. The CDR3: CAVSGQGIIQYF. In nucleotides, the CDR3 is TGTGCCGTATCGGGACAGGGGATTATCCAGTACTTC.